These 8 T cell receptor beta chains share one sample of origin, sequenced in a study of identical twins. TCRdb recomputed calls from the 5' RACE reads with MiXCR, one row per CDR3 protein. The sample carries hundreds of thousands of distinct CDR3 sequences, roughly an eighth recorded once. These sequences were also reported in another study, on yellow fever vaccine responses in identical twins.

The sequenced sample consisted of PBMCs. All receptors derive from a woman aged 18-29 years in good health.

Written as DNA, the CDR3 is TGTGCCAGCAGTTACGGGGGCGCAGGGGGAGAGACCCAGTACTTC. Its translation: CASSYGGAGGETQYF. V gene TRBV6-5 combines with J gene TRBJ2-5; 7 bases are shared with TRBD1. Losses at the gene ends were 2 bases for V and 4 bases for J; bases not matched to a gene: 7. CDR3 length equals 15 residues. CDR1 and CDR2 (germline): MNHEY, SVGAGI.

As to this clonotype: The conserved final phenylalanine or tryptophan is absent from the CDR3, which likely points to a read error. The V and J genes are TRBV10-3 and TRBJ2-3; 10 positions match TRBD2. Unmatched junction bases numbered 8, after V lost 5 bases and J lost 6 bases. The CDR3 is 15 residues long. CDR1 ENHRY and CDR2 SYGVKD come from the germline V gene. CDR3 region: CAISPLAGSADTQYS. CDR3 nucleotide sequence: TGTGCCATCAGTCCACTAGCGGGGAGCGCGGATACGCAGTATTCT.

The chain uses TRBV12-3 or TRBV12-4 and TRBJ1-1; 7 bases are shared with TRBD1. The CDR3 sequence is 13 residues long. The V and J ends lost 5 bases and 6 bases, in that order; junction bases with no gene match: 6. Written as DNA, the CDR3 is TGTGCCAGCAGTCAAGACAGGGTCTCTGAAGCTTTCTTT. As protein: CASSQDRVSEAFF.

This clonotype showed up many times. The V gene is TRBV24-1, the J gene TRBJ2-1; 10 bases map to TRBD2. This CDR3 is built from 15 residues. Unmatched junction bases numbered 13, after V lost 9 bases and J lost 9 bases. Germline-derived CDR1 and CDR2 are KGHDR and SFDVKD. The CDR3 is CATQTQASGRFEQFF. The CDR3 DNA follows: TGTGCCACCCAAACTCAGGCTAGCGGGAGATTTGAGCAGTTCTTC.

V usage is TRBV6-1 and J usage is TRBJ2-1; 8 nucleotides match TRBD1. CDR3 length equals 15 residues. CDR1 and CDR2 (germline): MNHNS, SASEGT. The trim removed 6 bases at V and 6 bases at J, leaving 10 bases unmatched. DNA of the CDR3: TGTGCCAGCAGCTCCGGACAGGGTAGATTCAATGAGCAGTTCTTC. Amino acids: CASSSGQGRFNEQFF.

This clonotype was observed many times. J is TRBJ2-1 and V is TRBV5-1; perhaps TRBD2 as D (6 bases). Trimming shortened V by 5 bases and J by 0 bases, and 9 bases separated the two germline ends. The germline CDR1 and CDR2 sequences are SGHRS and YFSETQ. This CDR3 region has 14 residues. This chain's CDR3 is CASRDYSSYNEQFF. CDR3 DNA: TGCGCCAGCAGGGACTACAGCTCCTACAATGAGCAGTTCTTC.

The rearrangement joins TRBV2 to TRBJ2-1, with 10 bases matching TRBD1. The germline V gene has CDR1 SNHLY and CDR2 FYNNEI. The CDR3 contains 17 residues. Germline trimming cut 6 bases from V and 3 bases from J; bases unmatched to any gene: 11. In DNA form, the CDR3 reads TGTGCCAGCAGGAGGACAGGGGGACTTGTGGGCTACAATGAGCAGTTCTTC. Its protein product is CASRRTGGLVGYNEQFF.

In its sample, this clonotype was seen many times. CDR3 in amino acids: CASSVQGLQETQYF. In DNA, the CDR3 is TGTGCCAGCAGCGTACAGGGCTTACAAGAGACCCAGTACTTC. The gene calls are TRBV11-1 and TRBJ2-5; tentative D call: TRBD1 (6 bases). The V end was cut by 5 bases, the J end by 2 bases, with 12 bases between. In germline, CDR1 is SGHAT, CDR2 FQDESV (reference sequence). The CDR3 spans 14 residues.